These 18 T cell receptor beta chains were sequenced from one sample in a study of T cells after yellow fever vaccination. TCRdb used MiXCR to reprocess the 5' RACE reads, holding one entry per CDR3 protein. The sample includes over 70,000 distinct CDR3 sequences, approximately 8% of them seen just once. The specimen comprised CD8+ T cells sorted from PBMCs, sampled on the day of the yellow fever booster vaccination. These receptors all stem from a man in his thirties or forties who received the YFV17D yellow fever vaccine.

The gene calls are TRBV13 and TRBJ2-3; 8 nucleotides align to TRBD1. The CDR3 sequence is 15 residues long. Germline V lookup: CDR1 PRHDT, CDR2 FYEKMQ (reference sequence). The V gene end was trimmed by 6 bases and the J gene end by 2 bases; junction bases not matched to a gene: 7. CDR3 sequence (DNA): TGTGCCAGCAGGACAGGGGAAGGGACCACAGATACGCAGTATTTT. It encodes CASRTGEGTTDTQYF.

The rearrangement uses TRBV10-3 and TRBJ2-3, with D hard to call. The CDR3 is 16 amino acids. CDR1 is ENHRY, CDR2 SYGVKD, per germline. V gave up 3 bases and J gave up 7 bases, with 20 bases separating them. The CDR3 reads CAISESDVQTLNTQYF. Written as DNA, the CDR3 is TGTGCCATCAGTGAAAGTGACGTCCAGACTCTGAATACGCAGTATTTT.

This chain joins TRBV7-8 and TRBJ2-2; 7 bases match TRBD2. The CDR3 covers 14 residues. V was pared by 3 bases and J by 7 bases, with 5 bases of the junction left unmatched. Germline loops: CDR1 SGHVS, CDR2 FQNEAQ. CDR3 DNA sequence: TGTGCCAGCAGCTTTGGCGGGAGATACGGGGAGCTGTTTTTT. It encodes CASSFGGRYGELFF.

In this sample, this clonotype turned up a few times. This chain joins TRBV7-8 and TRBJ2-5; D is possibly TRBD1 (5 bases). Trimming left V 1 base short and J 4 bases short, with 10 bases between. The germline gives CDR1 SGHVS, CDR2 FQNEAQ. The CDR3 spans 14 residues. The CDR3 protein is CASSLVGVAETQYF. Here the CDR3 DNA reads TGTGCCAGCAGCTTAGTAGGGGTAGCAGAGACCCAGTACTTC. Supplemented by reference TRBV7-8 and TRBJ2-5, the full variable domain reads GAGVSQSPRYKVAKRGQDVALRCDPISGHVSLFWYQQALGQGPEFLTYFQNEAQLDKSGLPSDRFFAERPEGSVSTLKIQRTQQEDSAVYLCASSLVGVAETQYFGPGTRLLVL.

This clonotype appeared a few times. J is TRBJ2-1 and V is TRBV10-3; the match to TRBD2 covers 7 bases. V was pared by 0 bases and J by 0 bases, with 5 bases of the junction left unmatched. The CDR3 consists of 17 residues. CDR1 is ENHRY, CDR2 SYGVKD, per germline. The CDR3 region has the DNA TGTGCCATCAGTGAGTCTGGGGGGGTTAGCTCCTACAATGAGCAGTTCTTC. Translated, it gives CAISESGGVSSYNEQFF.

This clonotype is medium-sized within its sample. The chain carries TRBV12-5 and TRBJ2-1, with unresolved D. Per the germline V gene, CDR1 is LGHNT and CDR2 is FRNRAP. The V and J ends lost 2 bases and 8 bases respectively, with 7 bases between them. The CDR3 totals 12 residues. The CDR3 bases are TGTGCTAGTGGTTTGTGGCATTATGAGCAGTTCTTC. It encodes CASGLWHYEQFF.

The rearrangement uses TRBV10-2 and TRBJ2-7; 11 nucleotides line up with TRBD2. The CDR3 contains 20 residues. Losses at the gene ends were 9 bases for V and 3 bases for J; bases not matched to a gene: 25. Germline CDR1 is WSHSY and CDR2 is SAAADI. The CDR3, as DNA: TGCGCCAGTCTGGCCGTCCCCGGGACTAGCGGAGAGAATCTCTACTACGAGCAGTACTTC. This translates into CASLAVPGTSGENLYYEQYF.

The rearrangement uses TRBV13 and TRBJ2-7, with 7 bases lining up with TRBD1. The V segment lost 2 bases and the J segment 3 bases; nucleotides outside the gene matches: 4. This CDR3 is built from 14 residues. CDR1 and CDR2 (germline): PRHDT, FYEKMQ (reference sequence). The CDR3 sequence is CASSLMAGGYEQYF. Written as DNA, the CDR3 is TGTGCCAGCAGCTTAATGGCAGGGGGCTACGAGCAGTACTTC.

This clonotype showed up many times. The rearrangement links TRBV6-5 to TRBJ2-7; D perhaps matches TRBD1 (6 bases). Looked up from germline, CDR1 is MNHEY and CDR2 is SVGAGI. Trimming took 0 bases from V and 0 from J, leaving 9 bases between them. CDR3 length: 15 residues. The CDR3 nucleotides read TGTGCCAGCAGTTACTCCTCAGGGGTCTCCTACGAGCAGTACTTC. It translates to CASSYSSGVSYEQYF.

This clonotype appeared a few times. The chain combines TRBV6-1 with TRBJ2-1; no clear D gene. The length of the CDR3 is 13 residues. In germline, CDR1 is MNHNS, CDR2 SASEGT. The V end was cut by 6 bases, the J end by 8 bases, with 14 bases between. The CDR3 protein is CASSTYTEDEQFF. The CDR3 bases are TGTGCCAGCAGCACCTACACTGAGGATGAGCAGTTCTTC.

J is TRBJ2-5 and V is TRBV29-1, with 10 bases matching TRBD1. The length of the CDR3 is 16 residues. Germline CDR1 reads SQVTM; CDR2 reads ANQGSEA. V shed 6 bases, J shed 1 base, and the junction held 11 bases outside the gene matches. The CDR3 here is CSVLREGTGVQETQYF. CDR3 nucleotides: TGCAGCGTCCTCAGGGAGGGGACAGGGGTCCAAGAGACCCAGTACTTC.

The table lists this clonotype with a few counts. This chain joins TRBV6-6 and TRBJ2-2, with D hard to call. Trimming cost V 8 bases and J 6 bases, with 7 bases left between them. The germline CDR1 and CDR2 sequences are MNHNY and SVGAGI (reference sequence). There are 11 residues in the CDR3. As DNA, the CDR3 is TGTGCCAGCGAAAATCCCGGGGAGCTGTTTTTT. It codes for CASENPGELFF.

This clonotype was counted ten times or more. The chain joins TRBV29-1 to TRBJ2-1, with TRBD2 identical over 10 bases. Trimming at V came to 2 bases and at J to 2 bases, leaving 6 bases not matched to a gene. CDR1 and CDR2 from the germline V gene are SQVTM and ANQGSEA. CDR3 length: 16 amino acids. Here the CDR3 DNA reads TGCAGCGTTGAATGGATCACTAGCGGGGCCTACAATGAGCAGTTCTTC. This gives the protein CSVEWITSGAYNEQFF.

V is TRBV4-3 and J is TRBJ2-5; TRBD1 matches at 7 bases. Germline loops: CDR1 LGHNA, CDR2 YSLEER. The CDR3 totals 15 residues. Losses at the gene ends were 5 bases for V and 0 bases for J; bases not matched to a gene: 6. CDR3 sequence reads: CASSDGTAYQETQYF. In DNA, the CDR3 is TGCGCCAGCAGCGACGGGACAGCGTACCAAGAGACCCAGTACTTC.

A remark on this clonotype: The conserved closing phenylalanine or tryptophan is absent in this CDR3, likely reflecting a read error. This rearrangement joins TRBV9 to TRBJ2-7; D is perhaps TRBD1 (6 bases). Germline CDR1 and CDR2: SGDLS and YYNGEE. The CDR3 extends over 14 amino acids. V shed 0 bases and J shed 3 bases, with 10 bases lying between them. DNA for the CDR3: TGTGCCAGCAGCGTAGGGGACACAAGCTACGAGCAGTACCTC. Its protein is CASSVGDTSYEQYL.

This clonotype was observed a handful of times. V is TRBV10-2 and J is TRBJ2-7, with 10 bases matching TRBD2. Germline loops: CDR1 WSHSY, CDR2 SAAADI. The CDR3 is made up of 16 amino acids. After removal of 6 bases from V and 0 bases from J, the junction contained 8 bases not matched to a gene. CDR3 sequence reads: CASSLAGGFSSYEQYF. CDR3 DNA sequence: TGCGCCAGCAGCTTAGCGGGGGGCTTTAGCTCCTACGAGCAGTACTTC.

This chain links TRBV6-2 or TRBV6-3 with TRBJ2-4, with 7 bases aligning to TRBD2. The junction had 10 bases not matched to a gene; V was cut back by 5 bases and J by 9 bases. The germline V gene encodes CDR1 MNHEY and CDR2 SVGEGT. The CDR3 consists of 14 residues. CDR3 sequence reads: CASSHSRETSIQYF. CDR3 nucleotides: TGTGCCAGCAGTCATTCGCGGGAGACGAGCATTCAGTACTTC.

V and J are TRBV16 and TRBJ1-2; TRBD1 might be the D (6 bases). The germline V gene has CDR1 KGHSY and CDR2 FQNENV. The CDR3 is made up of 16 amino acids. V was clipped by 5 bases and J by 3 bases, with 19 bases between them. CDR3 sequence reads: CASSEVMGASHYGYTF. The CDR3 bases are TGTGCCAGCAGCGAAGTCATGGGGGCGTCCCACTATGGCTACACCTTC.